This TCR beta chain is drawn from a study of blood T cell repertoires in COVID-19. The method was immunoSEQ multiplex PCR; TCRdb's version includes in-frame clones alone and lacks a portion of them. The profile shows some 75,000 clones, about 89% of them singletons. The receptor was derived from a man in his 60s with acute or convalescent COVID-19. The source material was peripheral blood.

CDR3 amino acids: CASSERGTEAFF. In DNA, the CDR3 is TGTGCCAGCAGTGAACGGGGGACTGAAGCTTTCTTT. J is TRBJ1-1 and V is TRBV2; weak D call: TRBD1 (5 bases). Trimming stripped 2 bases from V and 5 bases from J, with 6 bases between. Germline V gives CDR1 SNHLY, CDR2 FYNNEI. The CDR3 loop spans 12 amino acids. The full variable domain, rest sourced from reference TRBV2 and TRBJ1-1, is EPEVTQTPSHQVTQMGQEVILRCVPISNHLYFYWYRQILGQKVEFLVSFYNNEISEKSEIFDDQFSVERPDGSNFTLKIRSTKLEDSAMYFCASSERGTEAFFGQGTRLTVV.